A selection of T cell receptor beta chains follows, all from one sample in a study of cytomegalovirus exposure and HLA in healthy donors. Clones were read by immunoSEQ multiplex PCR, and TCRdb kept only the in-frame ones, dropping some. This table has 150,000 to 200,000 clones, 85% appearing once. Sequenced material: PBMCs. These receptors were collected from a boy between 2 and 10 years old in good health and CMV-seronegative. The CDR3 runs from the conserved cysteine through the conserved F or W. Fields, in order: clone size, V gene, J gene, D gene, CDR3 protein, CDR3 DNA. D genes are given only for firm matches. Where a row states a size, it is once, few, many or the class of an expanded clone; other rows omit it.

clone size: few
V gene: TRBV7-2
J gene: TRBJ1-1
D gene: NA
CDR3 protein: CASNGRSGAEAFF
CDR3 DNA: TGTGCCAGCAACGGACGTTCAGGGGCTGAAGCTTTCTTT

clone size: NA
V gene: TRBV15
J gene: TRBJ2-5
D gene: NA
CDR3 protein: CATSRDGLLLGAKYF
CDR3 DNA: TGTGCCACCAGCAGAGATGGCCTACTCCTAGGGGCGAAGTACTTC

clone size: NA
V gene: TRBV29-1
J gene: TRBJ2-2
D gene: TRBD1
CDR3 protein: CSVEGGTDQHTGELFF
CDR3 DNA: TGCAGCGTTGAAGGGGGGACAGACCAGCACACCGGGGAGCTGTTTTTT

clone size: NA
V gene: TRBV7-9
J gene: TRBJ2-1
D gene: TRBD1
CDR3 protein: CASLDRVSDEQFF
CDR3 DNA: TGTGCCAGCTTGGACAGGGTTAGCGATGAGCAGTTCTTC

clone size: NA
V gene: TRBV9
J gene: TRBJ1-2
D gene: NA
CDR3 protein: CASSARGGNSPFNYGYTF
CDR3 DNA: TGTGCCAGCAGCGCCCGAGGAGGCAATAGCCCATTTAACTATGGCTACACCTTC

clone size: NA
V gene: TRBV2
J gene: TRBJ2-1
D gene: TRBD2
CDR3 protein: CASSLGTSGVSSYNEQFF
CDR3 DNA: TGTGCCAGCAGTCTCGGGACTAGCGGGGTTAGCTCCTACAATGAGCAGTTCTTC

clone size: NA
V gene: TRBV2
J gene: TRBJ2-1
D gene: TRBD1
CDR3 protein: CASTDPGTGGNEQFF
CDR3 DNA: TGTGCCAGCACTGACCCCGGGACAGGGGGCAATGAGCAGTTCTTC

clone size: NA
V gene: TRBV18
J gene: TRBJ1-4
D gene: NA
CDR3 protein: CASSPTPGSIFPNEKLFF
CDR3 DNA: TGTGCCAGCTCACCGACCCCAGGTTCGATATTCCCTAATGAAAAACTGTTTTTT

clone size: NA
V gene: TRBV19
J gene: TRBJ2-5
D gene: NA
CDR3 protein: CASSIGVQETQYF
CDR3 DNA: TGTGCCAGTAGTATCGGTGTGCAAGAGACCCAGTACTTC

clone size: NA
V gene: TRBV5-4
J gene: TRBJ2-7
D gene: NA
CDR3 protein: CASSLGDYEQYF
CDR3 DNA: TGTGCCAGCAGCCTCGGTGACTACGAGCAGTACTTC

clone size: once
V gene: TRBV6-5
J gene: TRBJ1-1
D gene: NA
CDR3 protein: CASRRNTEAFF
CDR3 DNA: TGTGCCAGCAGGAGAAACACTGAAGCTTTCTTT

clone size: NA
V gene: TRBV7-2
J gene: TRBJ2-7
D gene: TRBD1
CDR3 protein: CASGTETYEQYF
CDR3 DNA: TGTGCCAGTGGGACAGAGACCTACGAGCAGTACTTC

clone size: NA
V gene: TRBV15
J gene: TRBJ2-1
D gene: NA
CDR3 protein: CATRPIADYNEQFF
CDR3 DNA: TGTGCCACCCGACCGATAGCGGATTACAATGAGCAGTTCTTC

clone size: NA
V gene: TRBV6-6
J gene: TRBJ2-3
D gene: NA
CDR3 protein: CASSYSPLGSTDTQYF
CDR3 DNA: TGTGCCAGCAGTTACTCCCCCCTAGGTAGCACAGATACGCAGTATTTT

clone size: few
V gene: TRBV10-3
J gene: TRBJ2-1
D gene: NA
CDR3 protein: CATLKQEYNEQFF
CDR3 DNA: TGTGCCACGCTCAAACAGGAATACAATGAGCAGTTCTTC

clone size: NA
V gene: TRBV2
J gene: TRBJ2-5
D gene: TRBD2
CDR3 protein: CASIFSGAETQYF
CDR3 DNA: TGTGCCAGCATTTTTAGCGGGGCAGAGACCCAGTACTTC

clone size: NA
V gene: TRBV18
J gene: TRBJ2-5
D gene: TRBD1
CDR3 protein: CASSPLPRGPETQYF
CDR3 DNA: TGTGCCAGCTCCCCGCTTCCCAGGGGGCCAGAGACCCAGTACTTC

clone size: NA
V gene: TRBV28
J gene: TRBJ1-1
D gene: NA
CDR3 protein: CASSTENTEAFF
CDR3 DNA: TGTGCCAGCAGTACAGAGAACACTGAAGCTTTCTTT

clone size: NA
V gene: TRBV6-6
J gene: TRBJ1-5
D gene: NA
CDR3 protein: CASSYGQRNEPQHF
CDR3 DNA: TGTGCCAGCAGTTACGGACAGAGAAATGAGCCCCAGCATTTT

clone size: NA
V gene: TRBV6-6
J gene: TRBJ1-2
D gene: NA
CDR3 protein: CASSYPEIRYGYTF
CDR3 DNA: TGTGCCAGCAGTTACCCGGAGATTCGGTATGGCTACACCTTC

clone size: NA
V gene: TRBV9
J gene: TRBJ1-1
D gene: NA
CDR3 protein: CASSPRGGDTEAFF
CDR3 DNA: TGTGCCAGCAGCCCACGTGGAGGGGATACTGAAGCTTTCTTT

clone size: NA
V gene: TRBV2
J gene: TRBJ1-3
D gene: TRBD1
CDR3 protein: CASRTTGGSGNTIYF
CDR3 DNA: TGTGCCAGCAGAACAACAGGGGGCTCTGGAAACACCATATATTTT

clone size: NA
V gene: TRBV4-1
J gene: TRBJ2-5
D gene: NA
CDR3 protein: CASSQVSGYQETQYF
CDR3 DNA: TGCGCCAGCAGCCAAGTGTCAGGGTACCAAGAGACCCAGTACTTC

clone size: NA
V gene: TRBV7-9
J gene: TRBJ2-5
D gene: TRBD1
CDR3 protein: CASSSDRGGETQYF
CDR3 DNA: TGTGCCAGCAGCTCGGACAGGGGAGGAGAGACCCAGTACTTC

clone size: NA
V gene: TRBV28
J gene: TRBJ2-2
D gene: TRBD2
CDR3 protein: CASRPQGAGGDTGELFF
CDR3 DNA: TGTGCCAGCAGACCCCAGGGAGCGGGAGGGGACACCGGGGAGCTGTTTTTT

clone size: once
V gene: TRBV5-5
J gene: TRBJ2-3
D gene: NA
CDR3 protein: CASSHDRPTDTQYF
CDR3 DNA: TGTGCCAGCAGTCACGACAGACCCACAGATACGCAGTATTTT

clone size: NA
V gene: TRBV9
J gene: TRBJ2-1
D gene: TRBD1
CDR3 protein: CASSGDSEQFF
CDR3 DNA: TGTGCCAGCAGCGGGGACAGTGAGCAGTTCTTC

clone size: NA
V gene: TRBV25-1
J gene: TRBJ1-5
D gene: TRBD1
CDR3 protein: CASSEYRDRVNQPQHF
CDR3 DNA: TGTGCCAGCAGTGAATATAGGGACAGGGTAAATCAGCCCCAGCATTTT